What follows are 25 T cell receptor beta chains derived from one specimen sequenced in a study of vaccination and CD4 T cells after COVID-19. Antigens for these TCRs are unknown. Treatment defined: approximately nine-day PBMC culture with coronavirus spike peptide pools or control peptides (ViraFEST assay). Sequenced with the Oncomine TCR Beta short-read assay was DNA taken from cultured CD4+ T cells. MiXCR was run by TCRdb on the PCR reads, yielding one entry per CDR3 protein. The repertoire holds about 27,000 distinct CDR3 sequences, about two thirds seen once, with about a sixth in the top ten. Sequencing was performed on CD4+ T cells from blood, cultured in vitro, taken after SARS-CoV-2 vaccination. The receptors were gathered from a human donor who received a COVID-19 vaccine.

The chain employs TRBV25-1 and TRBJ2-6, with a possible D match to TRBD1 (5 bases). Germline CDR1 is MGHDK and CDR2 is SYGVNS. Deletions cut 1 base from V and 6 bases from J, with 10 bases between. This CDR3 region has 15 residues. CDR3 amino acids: CASSEWAGQANVLTF. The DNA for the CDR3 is TGTGCCAGCAGTGAATGGGCAGGGCAGGCCAACGTCCTGACTTTC.

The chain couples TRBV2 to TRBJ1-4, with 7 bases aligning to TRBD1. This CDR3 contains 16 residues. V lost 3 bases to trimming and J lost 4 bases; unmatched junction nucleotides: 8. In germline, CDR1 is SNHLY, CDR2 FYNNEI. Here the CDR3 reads CASSDTQGRVNEKLFF. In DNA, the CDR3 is TGTGCCAGCAGTGATACACAGGGGAGGGTTAATGAAAAACTGTTTTTT.

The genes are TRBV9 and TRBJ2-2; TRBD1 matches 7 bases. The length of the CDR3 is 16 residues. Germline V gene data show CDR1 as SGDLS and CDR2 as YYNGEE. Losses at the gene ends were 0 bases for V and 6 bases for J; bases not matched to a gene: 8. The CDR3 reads CASSVVPGGGPGELFF. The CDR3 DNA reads TGTGCCAGCAGCGTAGTCCCAGGGGGTGGCCCCGGGGAGCTGTTTTTT.

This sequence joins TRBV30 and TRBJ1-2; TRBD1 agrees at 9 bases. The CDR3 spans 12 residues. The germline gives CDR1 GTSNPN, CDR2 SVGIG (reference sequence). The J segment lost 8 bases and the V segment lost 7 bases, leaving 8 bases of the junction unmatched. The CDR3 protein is CALWGQGSGYTF. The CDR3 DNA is TGTGCCTTATGGGGACAGGGCTCCGGCTACACCTTC.

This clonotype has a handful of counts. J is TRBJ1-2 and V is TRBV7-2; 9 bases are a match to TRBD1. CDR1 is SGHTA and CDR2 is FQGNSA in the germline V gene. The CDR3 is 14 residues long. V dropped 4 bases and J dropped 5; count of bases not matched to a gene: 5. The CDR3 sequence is CASSSGQGGYGYTF. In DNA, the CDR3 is TGTGCCAGCAGCTCGGGACAGGGAGGGTATGGCTACACCTTC.

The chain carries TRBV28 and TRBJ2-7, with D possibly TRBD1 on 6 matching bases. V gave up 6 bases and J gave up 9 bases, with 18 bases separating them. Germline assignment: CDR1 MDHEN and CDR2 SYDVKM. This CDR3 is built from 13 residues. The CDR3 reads CASRSTGTVRQYF. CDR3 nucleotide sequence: TGTGCCAGCAGGTCAACAGGGACGGTGAGGCAGTACTTC.

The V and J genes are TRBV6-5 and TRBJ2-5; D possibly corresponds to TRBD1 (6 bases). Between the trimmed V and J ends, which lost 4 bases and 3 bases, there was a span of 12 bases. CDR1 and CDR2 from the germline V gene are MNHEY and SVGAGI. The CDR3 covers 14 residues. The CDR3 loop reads CASSSSWTEETQYF. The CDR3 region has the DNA TGTGCCAGCAGTTCTTCCTGGACAGAAGAGACCCAGTACTTC.

The chain's CDR3 is CATSGRDRHYEQYF. CDR3 bases: TGTGCCACCAGTGGTCGGGACAGGCACTACGAGCAGTACTTC. The chain combines TRBV24-1 with TRBJ2-7; 8 nucleotides agree with TRBD1. The CDR3 spans 14 residues. Germline V gives CDR1 KGHDR, CDR2 SFDVKD. V gave up 5 bases and J gave up 3 bases; unmatched junction bases: 5.

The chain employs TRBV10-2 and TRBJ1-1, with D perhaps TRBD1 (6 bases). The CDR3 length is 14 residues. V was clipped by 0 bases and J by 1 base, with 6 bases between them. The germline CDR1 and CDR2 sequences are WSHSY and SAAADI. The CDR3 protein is CASSESGQNTEAFF. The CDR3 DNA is TGCGCCAGCAGTGAGTCGGGACAGAACACTGAAGCTTTCTTT.

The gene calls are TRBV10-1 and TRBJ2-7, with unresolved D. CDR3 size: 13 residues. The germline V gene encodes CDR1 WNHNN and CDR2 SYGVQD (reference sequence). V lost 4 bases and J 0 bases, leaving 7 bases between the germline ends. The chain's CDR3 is CASSGHSSYEQYF. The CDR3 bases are TGCGCCAGCAGTGGTCACAGCTCCTACGAGCAGTACTTC.

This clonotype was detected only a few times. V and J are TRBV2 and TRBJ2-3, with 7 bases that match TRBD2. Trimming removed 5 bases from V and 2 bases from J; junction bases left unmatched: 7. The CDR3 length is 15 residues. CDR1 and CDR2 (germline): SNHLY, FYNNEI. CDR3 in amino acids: CASSPDSGDTDTQYF. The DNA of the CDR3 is TGTGCCAGCAGTCCAGACAGCGGGGACACAGATACGCAGTATTTT.

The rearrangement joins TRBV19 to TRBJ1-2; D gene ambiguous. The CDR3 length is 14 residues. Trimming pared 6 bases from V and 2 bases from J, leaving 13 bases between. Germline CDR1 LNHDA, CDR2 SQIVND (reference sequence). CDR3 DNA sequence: TGTGCCAGTAGGGGAGGGCAGAAGAACTATGGCTACACCTTC. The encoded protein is CASRGGQKNYGYTF.

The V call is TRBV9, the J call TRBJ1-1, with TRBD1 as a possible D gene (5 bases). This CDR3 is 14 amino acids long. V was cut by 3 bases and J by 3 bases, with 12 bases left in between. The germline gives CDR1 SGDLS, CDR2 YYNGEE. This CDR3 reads CASSARVGDTEAFF. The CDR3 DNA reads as TGTGCCAGCAGCGCCAGGGTCGGGGACACTGAAGCTTTCTTT.

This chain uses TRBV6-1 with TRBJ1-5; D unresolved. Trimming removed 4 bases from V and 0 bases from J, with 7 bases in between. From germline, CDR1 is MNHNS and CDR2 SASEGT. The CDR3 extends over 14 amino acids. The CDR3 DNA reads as TGTGCCAGCAGTGTTTGGGATAGCAATCAGCCCCAGCATTTT. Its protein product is CASSVWDSNQPQHF.

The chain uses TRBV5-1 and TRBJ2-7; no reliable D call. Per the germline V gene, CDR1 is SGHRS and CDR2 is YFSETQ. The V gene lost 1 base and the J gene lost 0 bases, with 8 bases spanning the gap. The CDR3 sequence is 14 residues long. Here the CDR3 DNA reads TGCGCCAGCAGCTTGCCCGCCAGCTCCTACGAGCAGTACTTC. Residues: CASSLPASSYEQYF. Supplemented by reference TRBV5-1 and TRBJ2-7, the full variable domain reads KAGVTQTPRYLIKTRGQQVTLSCSPISGHRSVSWYQQTPGQGLQFLFEYFSETQRNKGNFPGRFSGRQFSNSRSEMNVSTLELGDSALYLCASSLPASSYEQYFGPGTRLTVT.

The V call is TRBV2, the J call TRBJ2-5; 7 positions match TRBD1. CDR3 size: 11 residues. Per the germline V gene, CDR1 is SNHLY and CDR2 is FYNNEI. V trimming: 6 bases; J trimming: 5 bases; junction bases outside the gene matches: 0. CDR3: CASRDRETQYF. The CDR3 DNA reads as TGTGCCAGCAGGGACAGGGAGACCCAGTACTTC.

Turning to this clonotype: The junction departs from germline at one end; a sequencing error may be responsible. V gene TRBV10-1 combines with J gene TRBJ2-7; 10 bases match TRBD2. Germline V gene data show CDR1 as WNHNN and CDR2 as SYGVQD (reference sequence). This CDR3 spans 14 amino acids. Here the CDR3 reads CASNEASGGYEQYF. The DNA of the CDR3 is TGCGCCAGCAATGAGGCTAGCGGGGGCTACGAGCAGTACTTC.

CDR3 region: CASSVEENYGYTF. In DNA form, the CDR3 reads TGTGCCAGCAGCGTTGAAGAAAACTATGGCTACACCTTC. This rearrangement joins TRBV7-9 to TRBJ1-2; D remains ambiguous. Germline CDR1 is SEHNR and CDR2 is FQNEAQ (reference sequence). This CDR3 spans 13 amino acids. The V end lost 5 bases, the J end lost 2 bases, and 9 bases lay between the germline ends.

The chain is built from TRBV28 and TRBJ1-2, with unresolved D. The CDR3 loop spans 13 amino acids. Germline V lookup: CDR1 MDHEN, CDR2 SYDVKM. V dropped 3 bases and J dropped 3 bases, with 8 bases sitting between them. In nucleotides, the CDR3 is TGTGCCAGCAGTTTGCAGAACCACTATGGCTACACCTTC. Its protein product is CASSLQNHYGYTF.

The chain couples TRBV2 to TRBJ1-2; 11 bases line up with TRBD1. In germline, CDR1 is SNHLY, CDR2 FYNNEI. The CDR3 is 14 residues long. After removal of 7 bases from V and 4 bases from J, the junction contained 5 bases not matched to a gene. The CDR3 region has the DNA TGTGCCAGCACTGGACAGGGGGCCGGCTATGGCTACACCTTC. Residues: CASTGQGAGYGYTF.

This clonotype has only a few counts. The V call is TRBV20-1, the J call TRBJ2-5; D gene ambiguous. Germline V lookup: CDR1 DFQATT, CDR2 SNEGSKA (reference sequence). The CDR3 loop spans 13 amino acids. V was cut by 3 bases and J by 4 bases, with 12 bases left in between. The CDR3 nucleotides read TGCAGTGCTAGGACTGGACCGACAGAGACCCAGTACTTC. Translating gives CSARTGPTETQYF.

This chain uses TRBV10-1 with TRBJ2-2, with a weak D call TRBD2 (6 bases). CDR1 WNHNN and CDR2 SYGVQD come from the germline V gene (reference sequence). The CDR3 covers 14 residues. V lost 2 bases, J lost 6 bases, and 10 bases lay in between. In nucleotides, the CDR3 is TGCGCCAGCAGTGAGGCCGAGCGGGCCGGGGAGCTGTTTTTT. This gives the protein CASSEAERAGELFF.

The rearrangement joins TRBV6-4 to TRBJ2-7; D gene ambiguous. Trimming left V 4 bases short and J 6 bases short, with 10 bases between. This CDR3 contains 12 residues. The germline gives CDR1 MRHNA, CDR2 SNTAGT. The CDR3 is CASSGPIREQYF. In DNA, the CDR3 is TGTGCCAGCAGTGGACCCATTCGCGAGCAGTACTTC.

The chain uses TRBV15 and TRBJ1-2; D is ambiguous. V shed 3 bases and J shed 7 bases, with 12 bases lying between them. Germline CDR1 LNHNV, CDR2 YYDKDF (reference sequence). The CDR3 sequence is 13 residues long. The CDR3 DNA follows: TGTGCCACCAGCAGGGCGCGACGCTTTGGCTACACCTTC. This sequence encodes CATSRARRFGYTF. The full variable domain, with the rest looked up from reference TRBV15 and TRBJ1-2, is DAMVIQNPRYQVTQFGKPVTLSCSQTLNHNVMYWYQQKSSQAPKLLFHYYDKDFNNEADTPDNFQSRRPNTSFCFLDIRSPGLGDTAMYLCATSRARRFGYTFGSGTRLTVV.

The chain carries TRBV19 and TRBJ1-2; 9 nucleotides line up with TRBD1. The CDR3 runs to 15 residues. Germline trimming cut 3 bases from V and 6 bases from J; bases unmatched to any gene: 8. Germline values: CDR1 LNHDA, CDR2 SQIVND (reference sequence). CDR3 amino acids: CASSINRDRANGYTF. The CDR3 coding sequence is TGTGCCAGTAGTATCAACCGGGACAGGGCGAATGGCTACACCTTC.